A single T cell receptor (beta chain) is shown here with its context. Some clones are missing from TCRdb's copy, which holds only in-frame ones; the method was immunoSEQ multiplex PCR. The sample shows about 15,000 clones, 80% to 90% of them seen only once. Germline CDR1 is MNHNS and CDR2 is SASEGT. Losses at the gene ends were 1 base for V and 3 bases for J; bases not matched to a gene: 3. CDR3 length: 15 residues. These data originate in a study of technical replicates of blood from a handful of donors. The material sequenced was PBMCs. The chain carries TRBV6-1 and TRBJ2-1; the match to TRBD1 covers 7 bases. The clonotype comes from a human donor in good health. CDR3 nucleotides: TGTGCCAGCAGTGAAGAAGCAGGGGGCTACAATGAGCAGTTCTTC. Translation: CASSEEAGGYNEQFF.